The clone carrying this TCR beta chain was recorded many times. The CDR3 totals 15 residues. With V trimmed by 4 bases and J by 1 base, 5 bases remained unmatched. Germline values: CDR1 SGDLS, CDR2 YYNGEE. The sample is drawn from a study of breast tumors, draining lymph nodes, adjacent tissues. The lymph nodes were axillary draining lymph nodes from breast cancer patients. One entry per CDR3 protein, called by TCRdb with MiXCR from the multiplex PCR reads. The profile shows roughly 120,000 distinct CDR3 sequences, about 20% of them singletons. The chain recombines TRBV9 with TRBJ2-5; 9 bases align to TRBD2. The clonotype comes from a female donor with breast cancer. Some clones in this sample may be carry-over from other donors' samples. Sample: axillary lymph node tissue. CDR3 DNA: TGTGCCAGCAGCCAAGCGGGGGGAATCCAAGAGACCCAGTACTTC. Translated, it gives CASSQAGGIQETQYF.